This is a list of T cell receptor beta chains from one sample in a study of T cells in Graves' hyperthyroidism and ophthalmopathy. TCRdb re-called the multiplex PCR reads through MiXCR, storing one row per CDR3 protein. The data show 400,000 to 500,000 distinct CDR3 sequences, roughly 13% seen once. Material: blood. The origin of the receptors is a young woman with Graves' hyperthyroidism. The CDR3 runs from the conserved cysteine through the conserved F or W. The D gene is left open where the match is weak. Not all rows give a size; the values are once, few, many and, for expanded clones, a class.

V: TRBV5-1
D: -
size: -
J: TRBJ2-5
CDR3: CASSLDGTQETQYF
DNA: TGCGCCAGCAGCTTGGACGGGACTCAAGAGACCCAGTACTTC

V: TRBV12-3/TRBV12-4
D: TRBD2
size: -
J: TRBJ2-3
CDR3: CANGEGLGTDTQYF
DNA: TGTGCCAACGGGGAGGGACTGGGCACAGATACGCAGTATTTT

V: TRBV11-2
D: TRBD2
size: many
J: TRBJ2-1
CDR3: CASSLDLAGVNEQFF
DNA: TGTGCCAGCAGCTTAGACCTAGCGGGAGTCAATGAGCAGTTCTTC

V: TRBV12-3/TRBV12-4
D: TRBD2
size: many
J: TRBJ2-1
CDR3: CASSFYGVAGGPGNEQFF
DNA: TGTGCCAGCAGTTTTTATGGAGTAGCGGGAGGGCCAGGGAATGAGCAGTTCTTC

V: TRBV13
D: -
size: -
J: TRBJ2-1
CDR3: CASSMASNNEQFF
DNA: TGTGCCAGCAGTATGGCAAGTAACAATGAGCAGTTCTTC

V: TRBV9
D: -
size: -
J: TRBJ1-1
CDR3: CASSVASLNTEAFF
DNA: TGTGCCAGCAGCGTAGCGAGCCTCAACACTGAAGCTTTCTTT

V: TRBV9
D: -
size: many
J: TRBJ2-7
CDR3: CASRETGTPPKTYEQYF
DNA: TGTGCCAGCAGGGAAACCGGGACTCCACCTAAAACCTACGAGCAGTACTTC

V: TRBV30
D: -
size: many
J: TRBJ1-2
CDR3: CAWRGLGVSYGYTF
DNA: TGTGCCTGGAGAGGCTTAGGGGTTTCCTATGGCTACACCTTC

V: TRBV7-6
D: -
size: many
J: TRBJ2-7
CDR3: CASSLDASRVGEQYF
DNA: TGTGCCAGCAGCTTAGACGCTTCCCGGGTGGGGGAGCAGTACTTC

V: TRBV30
D: -
size: many
J: TRBJ2-2
CDR3: CASQEPPSNTGELFF
DNA: TGTGCCTCCCAGGAGCCCCCGTCTAACACCGGGGAGCTGTTTTTT

V: TRBV7-2
D: TRBD2
size: -
J: TRBJ2-4
CDR3: CACSLEVSGRNIQYF
DNA: TGTGCCTGCAGCTTAGAGGTTAGCGGGAGGAACATTCAGTACTTC

V: TRBV7-9
D: -
size: many
J: TRBJ2-1
CDR3: CASSSSRDSLYNEQFF
DNA: TGTGCCAGCAGCTCCAGCCGGGACTCCCTTTACAATGAGCAGTTCTTC

V: TRBV7-8
D: TRBD2
size: -
J: TRBJ2-1
CDR3: CASSLGLAGGPDEQFF
DNA: TGTGCCAGCAGCTTAGGACTAGCGGGAGGGCCGGATGAGCAGTTCTTC

V: TRBV2
D: -
size: many
J: TRBJ2-7
CDR3: CASRAYEQYF
DNA: TGTGCCAGCAGGGCCTACGAGCAGTACTTC

V: TRBV30
D: -
size: -
J: TRBJ1-5
CDR3: CAWSPPGPSTSWNQPQHF
DNA: TGTGCCTGGAGTCCCCCTGGGCCCTCAACTAGTTGGAATCAGCCCCAGCATTTT

V: TRBV19
D: -
size: -
J: TRBJ1-5
CDR3: CASSAPRRGDQPQHF
DNA: TGTGCCAGTAGTGCCCCCCGACGGGGAGATCAGCCCCAGCATTTT

V: TRBV5-4
D: TRBD1
size: -
J: TRBJ2-3
CDR3: CASSLGPTGGLDTQYF
DNA: TGTGCCAGCAGCTTGGGCCCGACAGGGGGCTTAGATACGCAGTATTTT

V: TRBV18
D: -
size: few
J: TRBJ2-1
CDR3: CASSPPLGTNNEQFF
DNA: TGTGCCAGCTCACCTCCTTTGGGGACGAACAATGAGCAGTTCTTC

V: TRBV20-1
D: -
size: many
J: TRBJ2-2
CDR3: CSTKQGRDTGELFF
DNA: TGCAGTACCAAACAGGGAAGGGACACCGGGGAGCTGTTTTTT

V: TRBV7-9
D: -
size: -
J: TRBJ2-7
CDR3: CASSPGTPVEQYF
DNA: TGTGCCAGCAGCCCCGGGACTCCCGTCGAGCAGTACTTC

V: TRBV4-3
D: TRBD2
size: many
J: TRBJ2-1
CDR3: CASTPGLASYNEQFF
DNA: TGCGCCAGCACCCCGGGACTAGCTTCATACAATGAGCAGTTCTTC

V: TRBV20-1
D: -
size: -
J: TRBJ2-7
CDR3: CSASTFISEWHEQYF
DNA: TGCAGTGCTAGTACTTTTATAAGCGAGTGGCACGAGCAGTACTTC

V: TRBV12-3/TRBV12-4
D: TRBD2
size: once
J: TRBJ2-3
CDR3: CASSTLAGPTDTQYF
DNA: TGTGCCAGCAGCACGCTAGCGGGACCCACAGATACGCAGTATTTT

V: TRBV28
D: -
size: few
J: TRBJ1-5
CDR3: CASSFQEVYSNQPQHF
DNA: TGTGCCAGCAGTTTCCAAGAGGTCTATAGCAATCAGCCCCAGCATTTT

V: TRBV20-1
D: TRBD1
size: -
J: TRBJ1-4
CDR3: CSARERRQGYSEKLFF
DNA: TGCAGTGCTAGAGAACGGCGACAGGGATACAGTGAAAAACTGTTTTTT

V: TRBV30
D: TRBD1
size: -
J: TRBJ2-5
CDR3: CAWKAGTGKETQYF
DNA: TGTGCCTGGAAAGCCGGGACAGGGAAAGAGACCCAGTACTTC

V: TRBV7-2
D: -
size: -
J: TRBJ1-2
CDR3: CASSPRVAPYGYTF
DNA: TGTGCCAGCAGCCCAAGGGTGGCCCCCTATGGCTACACCTTC

V: TRBV7-3
D: -
size: many
J: TRBJ2-2
CDR3: CASSLGAATGELFF
DNA: TGTGCCAGCAGCTTAGGGGCGGCCACCGGGGAGCTGTTTTTT

V: TRBV30
D: -
size: many
J: TRBJ2-1
CDR3: CAWSVRGGRDYFNEQFF
DNA: TGTGCCTGGAGTGTACGCGGGGGCCGGGATTACTTCAATGAGCAGTTCTTC

V: TRBV5-4
D: TRBD2
size: -
J: TRBJ2-5
CDR3: CASSREAGVGETQYF
DNA: TGTGCCAGCAGCCGAGAAGCGGGAGTAGGTGAGACCCAGTACTTC

V: TRBV28
D: -
size: many
J: TRBJ2-7
CDR3: CASTSAYEQYF
DNA: TGTGCCAGCACCTCCGCCTACGAGCAGTACTTC

V: TRBV30
D: -
size: few
J: TRBJ2-6
CDR3: CAWDGSGANVLTF
DNA: TGTGCCTGGGACGGCTCTGGGGCCAACGTCCTGACTTTC

V: TRBV5-1
D: TRBD1
size: many
J: TRBJ2-1
CDR3: CASSVSGGVGYEQFF
DNA: TGCGCCAGCAGCGTATCAGGGGGCGTGGGTTATGAGCAGTTCTTC

V: TRBV29-1
D: TRBD2
size: few
J: TRBJ2-1
CDR3: CSVEGVAGGYNEQFF
DNA: TGCAGCGTTGAAGGGGTAGCGGGCGGATACAATGAGCAGTTCTTC

V: TRBV28
D: -
size: few
J: TRBJ2-1
CDR3: CASSSPSSASAYNEQFF
DNA: TGTGCCAGCAGCTCGCCTTCCTCGGCGTCGGCATACAATGAGCAGTTCTTC

V: TRBV12-3/TRBV12-4
D: TRBD2
size: -
J: TRBJ2-5
CDR3: CASRPGSGRAREAETQYF
DNA: TGTGCCAGCAGGCCAGGGAGCGGGAGGGCGCGGGAGGCGGAGACCCAGTACTTC

V: TRBV3-1
D: TRBD2
size: -
J: TRBJ2-7
CDR3: CASSQGLAGPLYEQYF
DNA: TGTGCCAGCAGCCAAGGACTAGCAGGCCCCCTCTACGAGCAGTACTTC

V: TRBV5-1
D: TRBD1
size: many
J: TRBJ2-2
CDR3: CASSTGQVTGELFF
DNA: TGCGCCAGCAGCACCGGACAGGTCACCGGGGAGCTGTTTTTT

V: TRBV5-1
D: -
size: many
J: TRBJ2-3
CDR3: CASSLAPGATSTDTQYF
DNA: TGCGCCAGCAGCTTGGCCCCCGGGGCTACTAGCACAGATACGCAGTATTTT

V: TRBV2
D: -
size: many
J: TRBJ2-7
CDR3: CASGEVSYEQYF
DNA: TGTGCCAGCGGGGAGGTCTCCTACGAGCAGTACTTC

V: TRBV6-2/TRBV6-3
D: TRBD2
size: -
J: TRBJ2-3
CDR3: CASSYGLAGVIPTDTQYF
DNA: TGTGCCAGCAGTTACGGGCTAGCGGGAGTCATCCCGACAGATACGCAGTATTTT

V: TRBV20-1
D: TRBD2
size: many
J: TRBJ2-7
CDR3: CSAGTRYEQYF
DNA: TGCAGTGCCGGGACTAGGTACGAGCAGTACTTC

V: TRBV29-1
D: TRBD2
size: many
J: TRBJ2-2
CDR3: CSVSSGGVTGELFF
DNA: TGCAGCGTTTCTAGCGGGGGGGTCACCGGGGAGCTGTTTTTT

V: TRBV5-1
D: -
size: -
J: TRBJ2-2
CDR3: CASKSSTNTGELFF
DNA: TGCGCCAGCAAGTCGAGCACGAACACCGGGGAGCTGTTTTTT

V: TRBV5-1
D: -
size: few
J: TRBJ2-7
CDR3: CASSLRTGTAYEQYF
DNA: TGCGCCAGCAGCCTAAGGACGGGCACAGCGTACGAGCAGTACTTC

V: TRBV20-1
D: -
size: -
J: TRBJ1-5
CDR3: CSARVGASNQPQHF
DNA: TGCAGTGCTAGAGTGGGGGCCAGCAATCAGCCCCAGCATTTT

V: TRBV18
D: TRBD1
size: many
J: TRBJ1-1
CDR3: CASSSGTAILNTEAFF
DNA: TGTGCCAGCTCATCAGGGACAGCTATTCTGAACACTGAAGCTTTCTTT

V: TRBV11-1
D: -
size: many
J: TRBJ2-7
CDR3: CASSSWTEVPYEQYF
DNA: TGTGCCAGCAGCAGTTGGACAGAGGTACCCTACGAGCAGTACTTC

V: TRBV5-4
D: -
size: few
J: TRBJ1-1
CDR3: CASSFWWGVRPRMNTEAFF
DNA: TGTGCCAGCAGCTTCTGGTGGGGGGTAAGACCAAGGATGAACACTGAAGCTTTCTTT

V: TRBV20-1
D: TRBD2
size: many
J: TRBJ2-5
CDR3: CSARSRGRRETQYF
DNA: TGCAGTGCTAGAAGTCGCGGGAGGCGAGAGACCCAGTACTTC

V: TRBV7-8
D: TRBD1
size: many
J: TRBJ2-5
CDR3: CASSLQGAETQYF
DNA: TGTGCCAGCAGCTTACAGGGGGCAGAGACCCAGTACTTC

V: TRBV30
D: TRBD2
size: many
J: TRBJ2-1
CDR3: CAWSVRGTSSYNEQFF
DNA: TGTGCCTGGAGTGTACGGGGGACTAGCTCCTACAATGAGCAGTTCTTC

V: TRBV7-2
D: -
size: many
J: TRBJ2-3
CDR3: CASSWSKTDTQYF
DNA: TGTGCCAGCAGCTGGAGCAAAACAGATACGCAGTATTTT

V: TRBV4-3
D: -
size: -
J: TRBJ2-3
CDR3: CASSQQDGRTDTQYF
DNA: TGCGCCAGCAGCCAACAAGACGGACGGACAGATACGCAGTATTTT

V: TRBV6-1
D: -
size: -
J: TRBJ1-1
CDR3: CASSSYRASNTEAFF
DNA: TGTGCCAGCTCATCCTATCGTGCATCGAACACTGAAGCTTTCTTT

V: TRBV2
D: TRBD1
size: many
J: TRBJ2-7
CDR3: CASSERQGSEQYF
DNA: TGTGCCAGCAGTGAAAGACAGGGGAGCGAGCAGTACTTC

V: TRBV20-1
D: -
size: few
J: TRBJ1-1
CDR3: CSARDTNTEAFF
DNA: TGCAGTGCTAGAGACACCAACACTGAAGCTTTCTTT

V: TRBV27
D: TRBD1
size: -
J: TRBJ2-7
CDR3: CASRWTGGIYEQYF
DNA: TGTGCCAGCAGATGGACAGGGGGCATCTACGAGCAGTACTTC

V: TRBV27
D: -
size: many
J: TRBJ2-1
CDR3: CASSQREAMNEQFF
DNA: TGTGCCAGCAGTCAACGGGAAGCGATGAATGAGCAGTTCTTC